One TCR beta chain is described in this entry. The data originate from a study of T cell responses to AZD1222 COVID-19 vaccine. Sequencing used immunoSEQ multiplex PCR; TCRdb keeps in-frame clones, though not all of them. This sample has approximately 150,000 clones, with around 90% found just once. Specimen: peripheral blood, collected on day 0 of AZD1222 vaccination. This sequence was found in an adult in good health.

DNA for the CDR3: TGTGCCAGCAGCCGGGAGGCAGGGACCTACGAGCAGTACTTC. Amino acid sequence: CASSREAGTYEQYF. The gene calls are TRBV11-2 and TRBJ2-7; 7 bases are a match to TRBD2. This CDR3 has 14 residues. CDR1 and CDR2 (germline): SGHAT, FQNNGV. V was pared by 5 bases and J by 2 bases, with 6 bases of the junction left unmatched.